What follows are 32 T cell receptor beta chains derived from one specimen sequenced in a study of blood T cell repertoires in COVID-19. Sequenced by immunoSEQ multiplex PCR; TCRdb stores in-frame clones only, minus some. The data contain about 240,000 clones, 80% to 85% of them singletons. The specimen sequenced was peripheral blood. These TCRs come from a woman aged 60 to 75 with active or convalescent COVID-19.

The chain couples TRBV7-8 to TRBJ1-2; D remains unclear. This CDR3 comprises 13 residues. Germline V CDR1 and CDR2: SGHVS, FQNEAQ. V lost 1 base to trimming and J lost 7 bases, with 10 bases between them. The CDR3: CASSLEGRVGYTF. DNA of the CDR3: TGTGCCAGCAGCTTAGAAGGGAGGGTTGGCTACACCTTC.

This clone came up once. This rearrangement joins TRBV5-1 to TRBJ2-3, with 8 bases that match TRBD2. Germline V lookup: CDR1 SGHRS, CDR2 YFSETQ. The CDR3 has 16 amino acids. V gave up 3 bases and J gave up 1 base; unmatched junction bases: 7. Written as DNA, the CDR3 is TGCGCCAGCAGCTCCGGGGGGGAGGTGGGCACAGATACGCAGTATTTT. Translating gives CASSSGGEVGTDTQYF.

This clone has a single count. The V call is TRBV4-3, the J call TRBJ1-2; a weak D match, TRBD1 (5 bases). This CDR3 is 16 amino acids long. Looked up from germline, CDR1 is LGHNA and CDR2 is YSLEER. V was shortened by 0 bases and J by 2 bases, with 13 bases between the two germline ends. The CDR3 loop is CASSQEAGRGNYGYTF. The CDR3 region has the DNA TGCGCCAGCAGCCAAGAGGCCGGTCGGGGGAACTATGGCTACACCTTC.

The chain uses TRBV19 and TRBJ1-2; 9 bases line up with TRBD1. CDR1 and CDR2 from the germline V gene are LNHDA and SQIVND (reference sequence). The CDR3 is 13 amino acids. Trimming took 3 bases from V and 8 from J; bases not matched to a gene: 4. CDR3 in amino acids: CASSIDRGTGYTF. The CDR3 DNA follows: TGTGCCAGTAGTATCGACAGGGGGACCGGCTACACCTTC.

The V call is TRBV4-1, the J call TRBJ2-7, with TRBD1 matching 7 bases. This CDR3 region has 16 residues. Losses at the gene ends were 5 bases for V and 4 bases for J; bases not matched to a gene: 14. The germline gives CDR1 MGHRA, CDR2 YSYEKL. The CDR3 spells CASSFQSGTEAYEQYF. The CDR3 nucleotides read TGCGCCAGCAGCTTCCAATCCGGGACAGAAGCGTACGAGCAGTACTTC.

The count of this clone is one. J is TRBJ1-2 and V is TRBV6-5; 10 bases map to TRBD1. Trimming took 9 bases from V and 5 from J; bases not matched to a gene: 6. Per germline, CDR1 MNHEY and CDR2 SVGAGI. This CDR3 region has 13 residues. The CDR3 bases are TGTGCCAGTGAAGACAGGGGGCCATATGGCTACACCTTC. Translation gives CASEDRGPYGYTF.

This clone was picked up many times. V usage is TRBV6-1 and J usage is TRBJ2-1, with a tentative D call TRBD1 (6 bases). The CDR3 has 17 amino acids. The germline gives CDR1 MNHNS, CDR2 SASEGT. The V end was cut by 0 bases, the J end by 0 bases, with 12 bases between. For the CDR3, the DNA is TGTGCCAGCAGTGAAGCGGCACCAGGGGTCTCCTACAATGAGCAGTTCTTC. Residues: CASSEAAPGVSYNEQFF.

The CDR3 region is CATRDSNNQPQHF. The CDR3 DNA is TGTGCCACCAGAGACAGTAATAATCAGCCCCAGCATTTT. This rearrangement joins TRBV15 to TRBJ1-5; D is possibly TRBD1 (5 bases). Per the germline V gene, CDR1 is LNHNV and CDR2 is YYDKDF (reference sequence). The CDR3 is made up of 13 amino acids. V gave up 6 bases and J gave up 4 bases, with 10 bases separating them.

The chain uses TRBV5-1 and TRBJ2-3; 9 positions agree with TRBD2. This CDR3 region has 16 residues. In germline, CDR1 is SGHRS, CDR2 YFSETQ. The trim removed 0 bases at V and 4 bases at J, leaving 6 bases unmatched. CDR3 region: CASSLDLAGKSDTQYF. CDR3 nucleotides: TGCGCCAGCAGCTTGGATCTAGCGGGGAAGTCAGATACGCAGTATTTT.

The J gene is TRBJ2-3, the V gene TRBV5-1, with 8 bases aligning to TRBD1. The germline gives CDR1 SGHRS, CDR2 YFSETQ. The V segment lost 4 bases and the J segment 1 base; nucleotides outside the gene matches: 8. The CDR3 covers 16 residues. In DNA form, the CDR3 reads TGCGCCAGCAGCCCGGGACAGGCCGTCGGCACAGATACGCAGTATTTT. It yields the protein CASSPGQAVGTDTQYF.

V is TRBV27 and J is TRBJ1-2; no clear D gene. Trimming stripped 5 bases from V and 2 bases from J, with 21 bases between. CDR1 and CDR2 (germline): MNHEY, SMNVEV (reference sequence). CDR3 length equals 17 residues. DNA of the CDR3: TGTGCCAGCAGTCCACAACCTGGGAGGCGGCAAAACTATGGCTACACCTTC. Its translation: CASSPQPGRRQNYGYTF.

This chain links TRBV6-2 or TRBV6-3 with TRBJ1-1, with D possibly matching TRBD1 (6 bases). V lost 4 bases, J lost 5 bases, and 11 bases lay in between. CDR1 is MNHEY and CDR2 is SVGEGT in the germline V gene. This CDR3 has 13 amino acids. CDR3 DNA sequence: TGTGCCAGCAGTTTGACCGACAGGACTGAAGCTTTCTTT. This codes for CASSLTDRTEAFF.

The V and J genes are TRBV4-1 and TRBJ1-3; TRBD1 might be the D (6 bases). V lost 0 bases and J 4 bases, leaving 16 bases between the germline ends. The length of the CDR3 is 17 residues. Germline CDR1 and CDR2: MGHRA and YSYEKL. Here the CDR3 DNA reads TGCGCCAGCAGCCAAGAGGAAAACAGGGCGTGGGGAAACACCATATATTTT. Translated, it gives CASSQEENRAWGNTIYF.

J is TRBJ1-5 and V is TRBV12-3 or TRBV12-4; D is possibly TRBD1 (6 bases). Trimming removed 5 bases from V and 2 bases from J, with 7 bases in between. The length of the CDR3 is 13 residues. CDR3 DNA: TGTGCCAGCAGTCCAGGGGGCAATCAGCCCCAGCATTTT. Amino acids: CASSPGGNQPQHF.

The chain joins TRBV3-1 (or the pseudogene TRBV3-2) to TRBJ2-3; TRBD1 is a possible D gene (5 bases). The CDR3 length is 15 residues. Germline lookup yields CDR1 LGHDT and CDR2 YNNKEL (reference sequence). The ends were cut back, 7 bases at V and 1 base at J, with 15 bases in the middle. CDR3 sequence (DNA): TGTGCCAGCACGTCCACTGGGGCAGGCACAGATACGCAGTATTTT. Its translation is CASTSTGAGTDTQYF.

The rearrangement uses TRBV7-2 and TRBJ1-6; D perhaps matches TRBD1 (5 bases). The germline gives CDR1 SGHTA, CDR2 FQGNSA. The CDR3 extends over 17 amino acids. The V end was cut by 2 bases, the J end by 2 bases, with 13 bases between. CDR3 loop: CASSLPLAGTYNSPLHF. The DNA of the CDR3 is TGTGCCAGCAGCTTACCCTTGGCAGGGACCTATAATTCACCCCTCCACTTT.

This clone occurred once. V gene TRBV7-3 combines with J gene TRBJ2-3; the D is unclear. The CDR3 extends over 13 amino acids. With 3 bases removed from V and 6 bases from J, the gap between germline ends came to 10 bases. Germline CDR1 SGHTA, CDR2 FQGTGA. The CDR3 nucleotides read TGTGCCAGCAGCTTGTCGAACTACGATACGCAGTATTTT. Translated: CASSLSNYDTQYF.

About this clone itself: The sample contains more than one DNA sequence encoding this CDR3. This chain uses TRBV18 with TRBJ1-2; 9 bases align to TRBD1. Per germline, CDR1 KGHSH and CDR2 LQKENI. This CDR3 is 14 amino acids long. Losses at the gene ends were 3 bases for V and 6 bases for J; bases not matched to a gene: 5. The CDR3 region has the DNA TGTGCCAGCTCACCGCAGGGACAGGGAGATGGCTACACCTTC. Its translation is CASSPQGQGDGYTF.

V usage is TRBV27 and J usage is TRBJ2-5; TRBD2 matches 12 bases. J gave up 7 bases and V 2 bases, and 8 bases lay outside the gene matches. Germline loops: CDR1 MNHEY, CDR2 SMNVEV (reference sequence). The CDR3 length is 16 residues. The CDR3 DNA is TGTGCCAGCAGTTTACTAGCGGGGGGGCGAGATGGGACCCAGTACTTC. Amino acids: CASSLLAGGRDGTQYF.

V and J are TRBV5-5 and TRBJ1-2; TRBD1 is a possible D gene (6 bases). The V end was cut by 2 bases, the J end by 1 base, with 18 bases between. Germline V gene sequence: CDR1 SGHKS, CDR2 YYEKEE (reference sequence). The length of the CDR3 is 17 residues. CDR3 residues: CASSFRGQPDFNYGYTF. The CDR3 nucleotides read TGTGCCAGCAGCTTCAGGGGCCAACCAGACTTTAACTATGGCTACACCTTC.

The chain employs TRBV11-3 and TRBJ2-3, with 7 bases identical to TRBD1. The germline gives CDR1 SGHNT, CDR2 YENEEA. CDR3 length: 14 amino acids. Trimming took 5 bases from V and 5 from J; bases not matched to a gene: 7. The CDR3 protein is CASSDDRVGDTQYF. The CDR3 nucleotides are TGTGCCAGCAGCGACGACAGGGTTGGAGATACGCAGTATTTT.

V is TRBV7-3 and J is TRBJ2-5; tentatively, D is TRBD2 (7 bases). Germline-derived CDR1 and CDR2 are SGHTA and FQGTGA. This CDR3 is built from 14 residues. V was trimmed by 4 bases and J by 1 base, leaving 10 bases between them. The CDR3 DNA reads TGTGCCAGCAGCTGGGCGGGGGCCCAAGAGACCCAGTACTTC. Residues: CASSWAGAQETQYF.

This rearrangement joins TRBV7-9 to TRBJ1-6, with 9 bases lining up with TRBD1. Germline V CDR1 and CDR2: SEHNR, FQNEAQ (reference sequence). The CDR3 is 19 residues long. Trimming cost V 1 base and J 4 bases; bases outside gene matches: 11. CDR3 region: CASSLGSDRGDPYNSPLHF. The CDR3 nucleotides are TGTGCCAGCAGCTTAGGATCCGACAGGGGGGATCCTTATAATTCACCCCTCCACTTT.

The sample holds a few counts of this clone. The chain recombines TRBV18 with TRBJ2-5; 10 positions match TRBD1. CDR3 length: 14 residues. Germline CDR1 and CDR2: KGHSH and LQKENI. V trimming: 3 bases; J trimming: 7 bases; junction bases outside the gene matches: 5. The CDR3, as DNA: TGTGCCAGCTCACCGGGGGACAGGGGAGTGACCCAGTACTTC. It is translated as CASSPGDRGVTQYF.

This clone was seen just once. The chain links TRBV2 to TRBJ2-5; D is possibly TRBD2 (7 bases). This CDR3 has 15 amino acids. The V end was cut by 2 bases, the J end by 5 bases, with 15 bases between. Germline V gene lookup returns CDR1 SNHLY and CDR2 FYNNEI. CDR3 bases: TGTGCCAGCAGTGAAAACGGGGGGCCTATCGAGACCCAGTACTTC. Translation gives CASSENGGPIETQYF.

The chain uses TRBV4-1 and TRBJ2-3; a weak D match, TRBD1 (5 bases). Trimming pared 0 bases from V and 4 bases from J, leaving 14 bases between. CDR3 length equals 16 residues. Germline CDR1 reads MGHRA; CDR2 reads YSYEKL. The CDR3 DNA follows: TGCGCCAGCAGCCAAGATCATGGTACAGGATCAGATACGCAGTATTTT. Protein sequence: CASSQDHGTGSDTQYF.

The V gene is TRBV14, the J gene TRBJ1-2; D unclear. This CDR3 is built from 18 residues. The germline CDR1 and CDR2 sequences are SGHDN and FVKESK. V lost 3 bases to trimming and J lost 4 bases, with 24 bases between them. CDR3 DNA sequence: TGTGCCAGCAGCCATCTTACGGGCCTCGGCGGGAAAAGCTATGGCTACACCTTC. Its translation: CASSHLTGLGGKSYGYTF.

In its sample, this clone was seen a few times. The CDR3 coding sequence is TGTGCCAGCAGCTTATGGGGCAGGGCGAACTATGGCTACACCTTC. It translates to CASSLWGRANYGYTF. This chain connects TRBV7-8 to TRBJ1-2; the D gene is possibly TRBD1 (5 bases). Trimming stripped 2 bases from V and 2 bases from J, with 12 bases between. CDR1 is SGHVS, CDR2 FQNEAQ, per germline. There are 15 residues in the CDR3. Filled out from reference TRBV7-8 and TRBJ1-2, the complete variable domain reads GAGVSQSPRYKVAKRGQDVALRCDPISGHVSLFWYQQALGQGPEFLTYFQNEAQLDKSGLPSDRFFAERPEGSVSTLKIQRTQQEDSAVYLCASSLWGRANYGYTFGSGTRLTVV.

The chain carries TRBV3-1 (or the pseudogene TRBV3-2) and TRBJ1-1, with TRBD1 identical over 7 bases. Germline V gene lookup returns CDR1 LGHDT and CDR2 YNNKEL (reference sequence). The CDR3 runs 14 residues. V dropped 6 bases and J dropped 3; count of bases not matched to a gene: 7. The CDR3 DNA reads TGTGCCAGCAGACCTACCGACAGGGACACTGAAGCTTTCTTT. Translating gives CASRPTDRDTEAFF.

This chain connects TRBV25-1 to TRBJ1-2; D gene unclear. Germline V gene lookup returns CDR1 MGHDK and CDR2 SYGVNS. The CDR3 extends over 15 amino acids. Trimming removed 6 bases from V and 0 bases from J, with 14 bases in between. Written as DNA, the CDR3 is TGTGCCAGCAGCGAACTTTGGGGAGCTAACTATGGCTACACCTTC. Its translation is CASSELWGANYGYTF.

The chain links TRBV7-2 to TRBJ2-1; 10 nucleotides align to TRBD1. The germline V gene encodes CDR1 SGHTA and CDR2 FQGNSA. There are 15 residues in the CDR3. J was trimmed by 3 bases and V by 5 bases; bases with no gene match: 4. CDR3 amino acids: CASSQTGGSYNEQFF. Written as DNA, the CDR3 is TGTGCCAGCAGCCAGACAGGGGGCAGCTACAATGAGCAGTTCTTC.

This rearrangement joins TRBV6-2 or TRBV6-3 to TRBJ1-4; 7 bases match TRBD1. The CDR3 covers 15 residues. With V trimmed by 5 bases and J by 8 bases, 11 bases remained unmatched. The germline V gene has CDR1 MNHEY and CDR2 SVGEGT. CDR3 region: CASSNAQGFGEKLFF. CDR3 coding DNA: TGTGCCAGCAGTAACGCACAGGGGTTTGGGGAAAAACTGTTTTTT.